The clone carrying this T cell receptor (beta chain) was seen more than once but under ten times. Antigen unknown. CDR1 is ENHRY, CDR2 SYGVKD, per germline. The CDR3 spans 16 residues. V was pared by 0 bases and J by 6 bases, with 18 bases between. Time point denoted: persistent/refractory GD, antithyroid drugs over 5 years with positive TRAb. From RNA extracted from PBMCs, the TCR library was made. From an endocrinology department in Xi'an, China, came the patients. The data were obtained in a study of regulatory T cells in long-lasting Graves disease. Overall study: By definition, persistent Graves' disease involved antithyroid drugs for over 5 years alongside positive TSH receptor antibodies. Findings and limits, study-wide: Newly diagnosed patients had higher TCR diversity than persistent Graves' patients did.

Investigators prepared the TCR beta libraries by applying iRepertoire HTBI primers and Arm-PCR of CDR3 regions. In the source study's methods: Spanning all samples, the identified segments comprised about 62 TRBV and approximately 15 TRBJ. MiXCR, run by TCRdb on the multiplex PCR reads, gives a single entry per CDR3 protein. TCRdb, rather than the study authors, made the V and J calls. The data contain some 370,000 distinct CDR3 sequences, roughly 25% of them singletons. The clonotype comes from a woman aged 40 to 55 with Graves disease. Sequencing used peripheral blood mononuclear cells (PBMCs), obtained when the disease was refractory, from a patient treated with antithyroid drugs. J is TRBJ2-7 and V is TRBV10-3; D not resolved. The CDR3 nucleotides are TGTGCCATCAGTGAGTCGGAGAGCCGTCCTCCTATCGAGCAGTACTTC. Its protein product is CAISESESRPPIEQYF.